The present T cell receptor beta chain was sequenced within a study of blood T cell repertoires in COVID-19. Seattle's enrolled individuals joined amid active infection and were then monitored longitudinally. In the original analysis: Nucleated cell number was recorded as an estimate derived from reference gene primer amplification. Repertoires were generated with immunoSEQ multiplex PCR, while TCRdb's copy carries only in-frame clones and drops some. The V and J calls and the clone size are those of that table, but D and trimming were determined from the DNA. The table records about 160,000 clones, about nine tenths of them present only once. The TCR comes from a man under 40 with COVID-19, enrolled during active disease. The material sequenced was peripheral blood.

The CDR3 bases are TGTGCCAGTAGTCAGGACAGGGGGAACTACGAGCAGTACTTC. Amino acid sequence: CASSQDRGNYEQYF. The chain recombines TRBV19 with TRBJ2-7; 10 nucleotides align to TRBD1. Germline assignment: CDR1 LNHDA and CDR2 SQIVND (reference sequence). This CDR3 is built from 14 residues. The J segment lost 3 bases and the V segment lost 5 bases, leaving 4 bases of the junction unmatched.